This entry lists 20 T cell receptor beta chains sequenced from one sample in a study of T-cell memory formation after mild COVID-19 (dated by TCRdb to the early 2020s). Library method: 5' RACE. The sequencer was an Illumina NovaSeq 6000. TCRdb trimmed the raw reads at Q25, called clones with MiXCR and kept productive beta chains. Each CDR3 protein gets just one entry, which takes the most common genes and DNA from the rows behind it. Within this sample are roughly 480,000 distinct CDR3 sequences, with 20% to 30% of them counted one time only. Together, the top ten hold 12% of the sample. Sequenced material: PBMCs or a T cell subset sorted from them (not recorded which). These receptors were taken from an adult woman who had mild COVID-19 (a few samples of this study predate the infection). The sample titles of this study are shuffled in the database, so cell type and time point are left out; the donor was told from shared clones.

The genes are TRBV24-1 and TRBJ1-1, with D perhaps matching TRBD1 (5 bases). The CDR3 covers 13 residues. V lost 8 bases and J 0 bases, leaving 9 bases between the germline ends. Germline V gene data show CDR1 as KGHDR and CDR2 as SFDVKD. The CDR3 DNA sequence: TGTGCCACCATGGGGCGGTTGAACACTGAAGCTTTCTTT. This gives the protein CATMGRLNTEAFF.

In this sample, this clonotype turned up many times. The CDR3 DNA is TGCGCCAGCAGCCAAGATTTGTCCTACGAGCAGTACTTC. Translating it yields CASSQDLSYEQYF. The chain is built from TRBV4-1 and TRBJ2-7; D call uncertain. The germline V and J ends were trimmed by 0 bases and 1 base, with 4 bases remaining between them. The CDR3 spans 13 residues. Looked up from germline, CDR1 is MGHRA and CDR2 is YSYEKL.

The CDR3: CASSVGGQGNQPQHF. For the CDR3, the DNA is TGCGCCAGCAGCGTCGGGGGACAGGGCAATCAGCCCCAGCATTTT. The chain has TRBV5-1 and TRBJ1-5; 8 nucleotides agree with TRBD1. Per the germline V gene, CDR1 is SGHRS and CDR2 is YFSETQ. CDR3 size: 15 residues. Trimming took 4 bases from V and 2 from J; bases not matched to a gene: 5.

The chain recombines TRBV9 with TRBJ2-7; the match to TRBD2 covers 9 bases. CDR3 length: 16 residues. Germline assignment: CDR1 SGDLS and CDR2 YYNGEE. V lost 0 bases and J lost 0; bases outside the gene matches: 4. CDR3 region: CASSVEGSGSSYEQYF. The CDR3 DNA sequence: TGTGCCAGCAGCGTAGAGGGTAGCGGGAGCTCCTACGAGCAGTACTTC.

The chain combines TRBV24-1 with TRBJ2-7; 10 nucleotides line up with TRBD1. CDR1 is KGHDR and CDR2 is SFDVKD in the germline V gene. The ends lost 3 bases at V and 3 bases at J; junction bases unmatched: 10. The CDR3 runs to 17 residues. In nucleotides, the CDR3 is TGTGCCACCAGTGATAATAGTGCGGACAGGGGGATCTACGAGCAGTACTTC. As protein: CATSDNSADRGIYEQYF.

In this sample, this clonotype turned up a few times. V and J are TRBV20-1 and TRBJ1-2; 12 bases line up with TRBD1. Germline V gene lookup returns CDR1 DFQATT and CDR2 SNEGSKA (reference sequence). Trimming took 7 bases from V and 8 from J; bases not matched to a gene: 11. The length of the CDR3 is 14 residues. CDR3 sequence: CSVPSGQGASGYTF. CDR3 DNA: TGCAGTGTCCCCTCGGGACAGGGGGCGTCGGGCTACACCTTC.

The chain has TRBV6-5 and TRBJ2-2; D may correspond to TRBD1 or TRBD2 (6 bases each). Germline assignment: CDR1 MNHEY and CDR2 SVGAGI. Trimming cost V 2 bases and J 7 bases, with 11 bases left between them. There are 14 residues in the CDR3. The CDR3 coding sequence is TGTGCCAGCAGTTACAAACAGGGAGGCGGGGAGCTGTTTTTT. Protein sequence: CASSYKQGGGELFF.

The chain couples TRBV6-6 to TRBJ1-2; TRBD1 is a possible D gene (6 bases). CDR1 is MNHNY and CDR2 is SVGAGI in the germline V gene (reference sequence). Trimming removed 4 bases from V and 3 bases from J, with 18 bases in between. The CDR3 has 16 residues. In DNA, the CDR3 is TGTGCCAGCAGTTTAGTCCAGGGGCGAGGAGACTATGGCTACACCTTC. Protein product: CASSLVQGRGDYGYTF.

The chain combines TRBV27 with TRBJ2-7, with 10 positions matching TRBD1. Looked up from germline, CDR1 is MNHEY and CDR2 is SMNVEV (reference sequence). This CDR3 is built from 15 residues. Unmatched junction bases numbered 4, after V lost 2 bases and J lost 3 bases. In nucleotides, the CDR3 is TGTGCCAGCAGTTTACAAGGGACAGGGGTCTACGAGCAGTACTTC. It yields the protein CASSLQGTGVYEQYF.

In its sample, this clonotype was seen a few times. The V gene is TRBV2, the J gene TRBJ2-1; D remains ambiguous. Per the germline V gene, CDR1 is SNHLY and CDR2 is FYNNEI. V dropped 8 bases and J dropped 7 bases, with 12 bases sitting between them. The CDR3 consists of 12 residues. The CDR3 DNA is TGTGCCAGCCATTCGGATGGGAATGAGCAGTTCTTC. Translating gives CASHSDGNEQFF. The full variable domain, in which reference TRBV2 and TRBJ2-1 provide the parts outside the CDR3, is EPEVTQTPSHQVTQMGQEVILRCVPISNHLYFYWYRQILGQKVEFLVSFYNNEISEKSEIFDDQFSVERPDGSNFTLKIRSTKLEDSAMYFCASHSDGNEQFFGPGTRLTVL.

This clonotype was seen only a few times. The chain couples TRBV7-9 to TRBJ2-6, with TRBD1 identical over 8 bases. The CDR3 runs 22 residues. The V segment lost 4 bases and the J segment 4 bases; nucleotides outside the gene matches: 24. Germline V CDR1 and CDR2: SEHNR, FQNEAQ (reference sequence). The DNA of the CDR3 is TGTGCCAGCAGCTCCAGCAAGTTTGGACCGGGACAGGCTAGAACAGGGGCCAACGTCCTGACTTTC. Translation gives CASSSSKFGPGQARTGANVLTF.

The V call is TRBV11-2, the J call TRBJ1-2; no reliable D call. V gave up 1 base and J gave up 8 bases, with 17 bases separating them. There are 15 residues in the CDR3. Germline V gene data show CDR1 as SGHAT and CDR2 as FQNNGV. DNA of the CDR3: TGTGCCAGCAGCTTAGCACCCGGGCGCGCGGGGGGCTACACCTTC. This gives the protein CASSLAPGRAGGYTF. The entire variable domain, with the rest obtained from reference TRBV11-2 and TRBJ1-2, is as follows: EAGVAQSPRYKIIEKRQSVAFWCNPISGHATLYWYQQILGQGPKLLIQFQNNGVVDDSQLPKDRFSAERLKGVDSTLKIQPAKLEDSAVYLCASSLAPGRAGGYTFGSGTRLTVV.

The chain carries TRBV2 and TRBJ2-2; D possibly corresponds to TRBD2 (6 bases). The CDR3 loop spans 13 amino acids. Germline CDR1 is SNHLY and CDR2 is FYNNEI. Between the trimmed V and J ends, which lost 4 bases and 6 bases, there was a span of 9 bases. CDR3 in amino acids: CASSVRRAGELFF. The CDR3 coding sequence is TGTGCCAGCAGTGTGAGGAGGGCCGGGGAGCTGTTTTTT.

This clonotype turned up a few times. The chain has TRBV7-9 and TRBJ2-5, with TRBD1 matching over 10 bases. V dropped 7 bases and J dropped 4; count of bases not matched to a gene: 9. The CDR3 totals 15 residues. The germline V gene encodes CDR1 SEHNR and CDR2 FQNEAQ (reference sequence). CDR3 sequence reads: CASKPGQGGGETQYF. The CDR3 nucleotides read TGTGCCAGCAAGCCCGGACAGGGGGGAGGAGAGACCCAGTACTTC.

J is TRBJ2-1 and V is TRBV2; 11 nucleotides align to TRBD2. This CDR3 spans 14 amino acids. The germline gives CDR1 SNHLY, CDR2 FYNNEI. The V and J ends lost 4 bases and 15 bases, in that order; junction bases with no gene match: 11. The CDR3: CASSGRRSGTSGFF. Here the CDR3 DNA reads TGTGCCAGCAGTGGGAGACGGTCGGGGACTAGCGGGTTCTTC. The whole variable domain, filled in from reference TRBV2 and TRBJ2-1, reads EPEVTQTPSHQVTQMGQEVILRCVPISNHLYFYWYRQILGQKVEFLVSFYNNEISEKSEIFDDQFSVERPDGSNFTLKIRSTKLEDSAMYFCASSGRRSGTSGFFGPGTRLTVL.

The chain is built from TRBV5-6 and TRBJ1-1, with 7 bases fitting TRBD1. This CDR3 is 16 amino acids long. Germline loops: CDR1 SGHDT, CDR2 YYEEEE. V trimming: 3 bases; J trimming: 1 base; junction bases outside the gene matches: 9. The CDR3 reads CASSSLTGLANTEAFF. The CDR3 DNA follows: TGTGCCAGCAGCTCTTTGACAGGGTTGGCGAACACTGAAGCTTTCTTT.

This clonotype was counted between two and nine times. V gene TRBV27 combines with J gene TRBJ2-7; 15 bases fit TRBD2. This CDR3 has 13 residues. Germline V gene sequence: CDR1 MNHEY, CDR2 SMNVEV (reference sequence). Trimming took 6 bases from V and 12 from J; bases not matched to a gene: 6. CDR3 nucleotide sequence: TGTGCCAGCAGGAGCGGGACTAGCGGGAGGCCGTACTTC. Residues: CASRSGTSGRPYF.

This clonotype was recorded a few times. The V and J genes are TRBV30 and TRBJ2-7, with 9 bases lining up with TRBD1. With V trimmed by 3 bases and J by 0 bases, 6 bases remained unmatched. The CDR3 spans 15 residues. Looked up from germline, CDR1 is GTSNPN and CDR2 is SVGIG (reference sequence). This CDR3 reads CAWRRLTGGSYEQYF. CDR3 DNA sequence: TGTGCCTGGAGAAGACTGACAGGGGGCTCCTACGAGCAGTACTTC.

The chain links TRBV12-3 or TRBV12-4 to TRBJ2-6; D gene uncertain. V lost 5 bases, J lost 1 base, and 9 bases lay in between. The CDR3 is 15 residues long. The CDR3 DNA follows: TGTGCCAGCAGTACTCACAAGTCTGGGGCCAACGTCCTGACTTTC. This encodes CASSTHKSGANVLTF.

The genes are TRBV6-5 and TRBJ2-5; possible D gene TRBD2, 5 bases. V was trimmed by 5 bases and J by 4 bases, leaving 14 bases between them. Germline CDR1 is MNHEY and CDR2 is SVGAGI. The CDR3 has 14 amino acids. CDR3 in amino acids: CASSLLGGLETQYF. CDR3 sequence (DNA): TGTGCCAGCAGTCTCCTCGGCGGGCTAGAGACCCAGTACTTC.